The 17 T cell receptor beta chains below come from one sample, sequenced in a study of cytomegalovirus exposure and HLA in healthy donors. PCR amplification relied on 60 Vbeta primers (plus 13 Jbeta primers). The data were produced by immunoSEQ multiplex PCR, yet TCRdb's version contains in-frame clones alone and is incomplete. This table lists fewer than 200,000 clones. The sequenced material came from PBMCs. Every receptor here comes from a woman in her sixties or seventies in good health and CMV-seronegative.

The V call is TRBV10-2, the J call TRBJ1-1; maybe TRBD1 (5 bases). Germline lookup yields CDR1 WSHSY and CDR2 SAAADI. CDR3 size: 17 residues. V lost 2 bases, J lost 1 base, and 17 bases lay in between. The CDR3 is CASSEAGVLGGNTEAFF. As DNA, the CDR3 is TGCGCCAGCAGTGAGGCGGGGGTTTTGGGGGGGAACACTGAAGCTTTCTTT.

V usage is TRBV5-1 and J usage is TRBJ2-7; D might be TRBD1 (6 bases). V was pared by 2 bases and J by 5 bases, with 23 bases between. The CDR3 contains 17 residues. The V gene's germline CDR1 is SGHRS and CDR2 YFSETQ. The CDR3 reads CASSFYSASQGIHEQYF. In nucleotides, the CDR3 is TGCGCCAGCAGCTTTTACTCCGCGTCACAGGGTATCCACGAGCAGTACTTC.

The chain links TRBV5-4 to TRBJ2-5, with 7 nucleotides matching TRBD1. The ends lost 4 bases at V and 7 bases at J; junction bases unmatched: 7. CDR1 and CDR2 (germline): SGHNT, YYREEE (reference sequence). The CDR3 is made up of 13 amino acids. For the CDR3, the DNA is TGTGCCAGCAGCACGGACAGGTACGGGACCCAGTACTTC. Encoded protein: CASSTDRYGTQYF. The variable domain in full, completed from reference TRBV5-4 and TRBJ2-5, reads ETGVTQSPTHLIKTRGQQVTLRCSSQSGHNTVSWYQQALGQGPQFIFQYYREEENGRGNFPPRFSGLQFPNYSSELNVNALELDDSALYLCASSTDRYGTQYFGPGTRLLVL.

The gene calls are TRBV10-1 and TRBJ2-5; D gene ambiguous. Trimming removed 5 bases at V and 5 bases at J, with 6 bases between. Germline V lookup: CDR1 WNHNN, CDR2 SYGVQD (reference sequence). This CDR3 region has 11 residues. The DNA for the CDR3 is TGCGCCAGCAGTAACGGGGAGACCCAGTACTTC. Its translation: CASSNGETQYF.

The V gene is TRBV5-4, the J gene TRBJ1-1; the match to TRBD1 covers 7 bases. With 4 bases clipped from V and 0 bases from J, the junction kept 6 bases outside the gene matches. CDR1 is SGHNT, CDR2 YYREEE, per germline (reference sequence). This CDR3 region has 15 residues. The CDR3 DNA reads as TGTGCCAGCAGCCCGGCCGGACAGGTGAACACTGAAGCTTTCTTT. It specifies CASSPAGQVNTEAFF.

This chain uses TRBV27 with TRBJ2-1; TRBD1 might be the D (6 bases). The V gene's germline CDR1 is MNHEY and CDR2 SMNVEV (reference sequence). CDR3 length: 12 amino acids. V was pared by 5 bases and J by 9 bases, with 11 bases between. The CDR3 region has the DNA TGTGCCAGCAGTCCCCAAGGGGGTGAGCAGTTCTTC. Translating gives CASSPQGGEQFF.

The V call is TRBV2, the J call TRBJ2-6; a possible D gene is TRBD2 (6 bases). V dropped 1 base and J dropped 3 bases, with 10 bases sitting between them. The CDR3 has 16 amino acids. Germline values: CDR1 SNHLY, CDR2 FYNNEI. The CDR3 DNA follows: TGTGCCAGCAGTGAAGGGGGACTCCTTGGGGCCAACGTCCTGACTTTC. It encodes CASSEGGLLGANVLTF.

This chain connects TRBV5-1 to TRBJ2-2; D possibly corresponds to TRBD2 (7 bases). The V gene's germline CDR1 is SGHRS and CDR2 YFSETQ. V was pared by 4 bases and J by 5 bases, with 18 bases between. CDR3 length equals 16 residues. CDR3 in amino acids: CASSRIWGGTTGELFF. Here the CDR3 DNA reads TGCGCCAGCAGCCGGATATGGGGAGGGACAACCGGGGAGCTGTTTTTT. The full variable domain, its missing parts supplied by reference TRBV5-1 and TRBJ2-2, is KAGVTQTPRYLIKTRGQQVTLSCSPISGHRSVSWYQQTPGQGLQFLFEYFSETQRNKGNFPGRFSGRQFSNSRSEMNVSTLELGDSALYLCASSRIWGGTTGELFFGEGSRLTVL.

This sequence joins TRBV9 and TRBJ2-3, with TRBD2 as a possible D gene (7 bases). Deletions cut 0 bases from V and 5 bases from J, with 10 bases between. The CDR3 length is 14 residues. CDR1 and CDR2 from the germline V gene are SGDLS and YYNGEE. The CDR3 here is CASSVAGGGDTQYF. In DNA form, the CDR3 reads TGTGCCAGCAGCGTAGCGGGGGGCGGAGATACGCAGTATTTT.

This chain joins TRBV29-1 and TRBJ2-6; D might be TRBD2 (5 bases). Germline CDR1 reads SQVTM; CDR2 reads ANQGSEA. This CDR3 spans 14 amino acids. The V end lost 5 bases, the J end lost 2 bases, and 10 bases lay between the germline ends. The CDR3 DNA is TGCAGCGTTCGGGAAGGGCCTGGGGCCAACGTCCTGACTTTC. Amino acids: CSVREGPGANVLTF. Filled out from reference TRBV29-1 and TRBJ2-6, the complete variable domain reads SAVISQKPSRDICQRGTSLTIQCQVDSQVTMMFWYRQQPGQSLTLIATANQGSEATYESGFVIDKFPISRPNLTFSTLTVSNMSPEDSSIYLCSVREGPGANVLTFGAGSRLTVL.

This rearrangement joins TRBV11-2 to TRBJ2-7; D is ambiguous. The germline CDR1 and CDR2 sequences are SGHAT and FQNNGV. The CDR3 is 14 residues long. Deletions cut 4 bases from V and 3 bases from J, with 13 bases between. The CDR3 loop is CASSSYPRSYEQYF. The CDR3 DNA is TGTGCCAGCAGCTCCTACCCCCGAAGCTACGAGCAGTACTTC.

The V call is TRBV12-2, the J call TRBJ1-5; the table's D call TRBD1 went unverified against the DNA. TRBV12-2 is an annotated pseudogene. There are 19 residues in the CDR3. In DNA form, the CDR3 reads TGTGCAAGTCGCTTAGTAGGGGACAGATACATCAGAGGTTTAGGGCCCCAGCATTTT. The encoded protein is CASRLVGDRYIRGLGPQHF.

J is TRBJ2-3 and V is TRBV18; D gene uncertain. V was cut by 2 bases and J by 1 base, with 4 bases left in between. CDR1 and CDR2 (germline): KGHSH, LQKENI. The CDR3 runs 13 residues. The CDR3 DNA sequence: TGTGCCAGCTCACCAGTAGGCACAGATACGCAGTATTTT. It is translated as CASSPVGTDTQYF.

The V gene is TRBV5-1, the J gene TRBJ2-7, with TRBD2 matching over 13 bases. Looked up from germline, CDR1 is SGHRS and CDR2 is YFSETQ. J lost 7 bases, V lost 8 bases, and 12 bases had no gene match. The CDR3 has 15 residues. CDR3 coding DNA: TGCGCCAGTCTTCCAACTAGCGGGGGGGCGGGGGAGCAGTACTTC. Amino acid sequence: CASLPTSGGAGEQYF.

The chain has TRBV9 and TRBJ1-6; D ambiguous. Germline CDR1 reads SGDLS; CDR2 reads YYNGEE. This CDR3 is built from 14 residues. V shed 4 bases and J shed 0 bases, with 5 bases lying between them. CDR3 sequence reads: CASSPSSYNSPLHF. The CDR3 DNA sequence: TGTGCCAGCAGCCCCAGCTCCTATAATTCACCCCTCCACTTT.

The chain has TRBV5-4 and TRBJ2-5, with 8 positions matching TRBD1. The trim removed 4 bases at V and 5 bases at J, leaving 10 bases unmatched. This CDR3 spans 15 amino acids. Germline CDR1 SGHNT, CDR2 YYREEE (reference sequence). CDR3 sequence reads: CASSRTAGGDETQYF. CDR3 sequence (DNA): TGTGCCAGCAGCCGGACGGCAGGGGGCGATGAGACCCAGTACTTC.

The CDR3 DNA sequence: TGTGCCAGCAGCTTGTACGAGCGCGGCTACACTGAAGCTTTCTTT. It encodes CASSLYERGYTEAFF. The chain links TRBV5-4 to TRBJ1-1; D not certain. The CDR3 is 15 residues long. Germline lookup yields CDR1 SGHNT and CDR2 YYREEE (reference sequence). V lost 1 base, J lost 3 bases, and 13 bases lay in between. The whole variable domain, remainder taken from reference TRBV5-4 and TRBJ1-1, is ETGVTQSPTHLIKTRGQQVTLRCSSQSGHNTVSWYQQALGQGPQFIFQYYREEENGRGNFPPRFSGLQFPNYSSELNVNALELDDSALYLCASSLYERGYTEAFFGQGTRLTVV.